The entry below describes one T cell receptor (beta chain). TCRdb redid the calling of the 5' RACE reads with MiXCR, one entry per CDR3 protein. The sample lists approximately 590,000 distinct CDR3 sequences, 9.5% to 10% occurring once. The data are from a study of identical twins. The CDR3 covers 15 residues. V lost 4 bases and J 0 bases, leaving 14 bases between the germline ends. Per germline, CDR1 SGHKS and CDR2 YYEKEE (reference sequence). The same sample was also studied in work on yellow fever vaccine responses in identical twins.

The sample taken for sequencing was PBMCs. The rearrangement links TRBV5-5 to TRBJ2-7; D may be TRBD2 (6 bases). The sequence was obtained from a young woman in good health. The CDR3 spells CASSRSGHSSYEQYF. The CDR3 DNA reads TGTGCCAGCAGCCGCAGCGGGCACAGCTCCTACGAGCAGTACTTC.